The 5 T cell receptor beta chains below were found in one sample sequenced in a study of blood T cell repertoires in COVID-19. Using immunoSEQ multiplex PCR, the repertoire was profiled, and TCRdb retains in-frame clones only, with some absent. The top ten hold over 10% of the sample, which has around 100,000 clones, under 90% seen once. Sequencing used peripheral blood. The receptors were sampled from a human donor in a cohort sampled during active COVID-19.

This rearrangement joins TRBV3-1 (or the pseudogene TRBV3-2) to TRBJ1-1, with TRBD1 matching over 9 bases. The J segment lost 1 base and the V segment lost 4 bases, leaving 4 bases of the junction unmatched. CDR1 is LGHDT and CDR2 is YNNKEL in the germline V gene (reference sequence). CDR3 size: 15 residues. For the CDR3, the DNA is TGTGCCAGCAGCCCGGGACAGGGACCGAACACTGAAGCTTTCTTT. It translates to CASSPGQGPNTEAFF.

The chain is built from TRBV3-1 (or the pseudogene TRBV3-2) and TRBJ2-7, with D maybe TRBD2 (7 bases). The germline V and J ends were trimmed by 4 bases and 0 bases, with 13 bases remaining between them. Germline lookup yields CDR1 LGHDT and CDR2 YNNKEL (reference sequence). This CDR3 region has 15 residues. CDR3 in amino acids: CASSRGGSDSYEQYF. The CDR3 region has the DNA TGTGCCAGCAGCCGGGGGGGCAGCGACTCCTACGAGCAGTACTTC.

The rearrangement links TRBV7-2 to TRBJ1-1; D gene ambiguous. V was cut by 5 bases and J by 5 bases, with 12 bases left in between. Germline CDR1 SGHTA, CDR2 FQGNSA. This CDR3 is 13 amino acids long. Written as DNA, the CDR3 is TGTGCCAGCAGCCAACAGTTCCCTACTGAAGCTTTCTTT. Its translation: CASSQQFPTEAFF.

This clone has just one count. The V call is TRBV7-2, the J call TRBJ1-1; D gene uncertain. CDR3 length: 14 amino acids. CDR1 and CDR2 from the germline V gene are SGHTA and FQGNSA. V dropped 5 bases and J dropped 3 bases, with 13 bases sitting between them. Here the CDR3 DNA reads TGTGCCAGCAGCCCGATGACGGACTACACTGAAGCTTTCTTT. This codes for CASSPMTDYTEAFF.

The V and J genes are TRBV7-2 and TRBJ2-7, with D possibly being TRBD1 (5 bases). There are 15 residues in the CDR3. CDR1 SGHTA and CDR2 FQGNSA come from the germline V gene. The V end was cut by 1 base, the J end by 0 bases, with 10 bases between. The CDR3 here is CASSLDRLGSYEQYF. CDR3 in DNA: TGTGCCAGCAGCTTAGACAGGTTGGGCTCCTACGAGCAGTACTTC.